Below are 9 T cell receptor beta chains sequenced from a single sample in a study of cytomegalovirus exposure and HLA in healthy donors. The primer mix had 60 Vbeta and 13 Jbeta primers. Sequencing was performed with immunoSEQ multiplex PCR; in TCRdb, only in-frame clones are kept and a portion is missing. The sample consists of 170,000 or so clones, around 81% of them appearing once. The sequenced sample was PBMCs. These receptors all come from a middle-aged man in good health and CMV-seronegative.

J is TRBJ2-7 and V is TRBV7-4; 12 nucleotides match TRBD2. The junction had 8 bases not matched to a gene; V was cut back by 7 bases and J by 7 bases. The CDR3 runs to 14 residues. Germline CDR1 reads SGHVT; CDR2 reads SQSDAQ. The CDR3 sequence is CASNLAGGQKEQYF. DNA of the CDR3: TGTGCCAGCAACCTAGCGGGGGGGCAAAAAGAGCAGTACTTC.

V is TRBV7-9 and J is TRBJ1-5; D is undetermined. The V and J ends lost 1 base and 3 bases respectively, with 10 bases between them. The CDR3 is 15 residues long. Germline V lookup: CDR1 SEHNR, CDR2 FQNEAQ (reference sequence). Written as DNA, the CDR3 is TGTGCCAGCAGCTTAGTTGGTCAGGCCAATCAGCCCCAGCATTTT. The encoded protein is CASSLVGQANQPQHF.

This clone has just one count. The CDR3 loop reads CASSFRKTVADTEAFF. CDR3 in DNA: TGTGCCAGCAGCTTTAGGAAAACGGTTGCGGACACTGAAGCTTTCTTT. This chain joins TRBV7-2 and TRBJ1-1; no clear D gene. Germline CDR1 SGHTA, CDR2 FQGNSA. The CDR3 consists of 16 residues. V was pared by 3 bases and J by 3 bases, with 17 bases between. Looking up the rest from reference TRBV7-2 and TRBJ1-1 gives the full variable domain: GAGVSQSPSNKVTEKGKDVELRCDPISGHTALYWYRQSLGQGLEFLIYFQGNSAPDKSGLPSDRFSAERTGGSVSTLTIQRTQQEDSAVYLCASSFRKTVADTEAFFGQGTRLTVV.

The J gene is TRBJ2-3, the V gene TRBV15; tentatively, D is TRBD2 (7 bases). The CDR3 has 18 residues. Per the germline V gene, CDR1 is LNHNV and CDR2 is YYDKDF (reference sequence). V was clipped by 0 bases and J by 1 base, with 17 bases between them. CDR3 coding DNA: TGTGCCACCAGCAGAGATCCGGGGGGCCATACAGGCACAGATACGCAGTATTTT. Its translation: CATSRDPGGHTGTDTQYF.

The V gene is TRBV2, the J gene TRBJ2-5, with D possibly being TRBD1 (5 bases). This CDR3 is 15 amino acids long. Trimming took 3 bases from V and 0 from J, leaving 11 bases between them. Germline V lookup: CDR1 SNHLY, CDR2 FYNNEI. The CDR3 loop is CASSEQTAYQETQYF. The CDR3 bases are TGTGCCAGCAGTGAGCAGACAGCGTACCAAGAGACCCAGTACTTC. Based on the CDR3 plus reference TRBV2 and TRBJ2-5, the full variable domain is EPEVTQTPSHQVTQMGQEVILRCVPISNHLYFYWYRQILGQKVEFLVSFYNNEISEKSEIFDDQFSVERPDGSNFTLKIRSTKLEDSAMYFCASSEQTAYQETQYFGPGTRLLVL.

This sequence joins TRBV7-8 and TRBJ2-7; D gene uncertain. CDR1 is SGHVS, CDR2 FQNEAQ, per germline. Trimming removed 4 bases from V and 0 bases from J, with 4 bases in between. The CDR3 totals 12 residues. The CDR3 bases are TGTGCCAGCAGCTCCAGCTCCTACGAGCAGTACTTC. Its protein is CASSSSSYEQYF.

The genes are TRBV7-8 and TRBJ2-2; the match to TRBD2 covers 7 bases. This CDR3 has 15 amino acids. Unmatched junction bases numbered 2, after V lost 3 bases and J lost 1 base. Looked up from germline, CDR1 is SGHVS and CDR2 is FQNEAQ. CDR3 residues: CASSFSGVNTGELFF. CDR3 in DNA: TGTGCCAGCAGCTTCAGCGGGGTGAACACCGGGGAGCTGTTTTTT.

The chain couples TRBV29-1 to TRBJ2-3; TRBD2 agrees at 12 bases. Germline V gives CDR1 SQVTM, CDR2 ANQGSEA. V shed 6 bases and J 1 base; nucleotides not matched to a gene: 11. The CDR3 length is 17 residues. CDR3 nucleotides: TGCAGCGTCAGACTAGCGGGGGACCCAGAGGGCACAGATACGCAGTATTTT. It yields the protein CSVRLAGDPEGTDTQYF.

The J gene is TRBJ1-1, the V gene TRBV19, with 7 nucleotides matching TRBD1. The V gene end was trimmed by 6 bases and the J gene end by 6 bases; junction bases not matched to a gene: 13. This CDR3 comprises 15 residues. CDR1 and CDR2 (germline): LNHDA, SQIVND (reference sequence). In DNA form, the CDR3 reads TGTGCCAGTAGCGACAGGGTCGGTTTTATGGCTGAAGCTTTCTTT. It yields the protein CASSDRVGFMAEAFF. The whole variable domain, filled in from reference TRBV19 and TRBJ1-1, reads DGGITQSPKYLFRKEGQNVTLSCEQNLNHDAMYWYRQDPGQGLRLIYYSQIVNDFQKGDIAEGYSVSREKKESFPLTVTSAQKNPTAFYLCASSDRVGFMAEAFFGQGTRLTVV.